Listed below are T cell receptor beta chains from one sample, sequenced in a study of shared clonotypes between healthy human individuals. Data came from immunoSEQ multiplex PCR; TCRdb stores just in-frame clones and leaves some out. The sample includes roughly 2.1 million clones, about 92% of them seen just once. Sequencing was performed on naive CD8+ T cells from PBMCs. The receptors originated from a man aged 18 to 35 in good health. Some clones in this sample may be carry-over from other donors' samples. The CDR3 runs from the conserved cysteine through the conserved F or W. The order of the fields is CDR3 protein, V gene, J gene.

CDR3: CASSLAPGKRGNQPQHF
V: TRBV7-6
J: TRBJ1-5

CDR3: CASSDRGLDEQYF
V: TRBV10-2
J: TRBJ2-7

CDR3: CASSLGGVYTEAFF
V: TRBV4-1
J: TRBJ1-1

CDR3: CASSRAPRVSETQYF
V: TRBV9
J: TRBJ2-5

CDR3: CASSSTTGVNTEAFF
V: TRBV6-5
J: TRBJ1-1

CDR3: CASSSDRDDEKLFF
V: TRBV7-9
J: TRBJ1-4

CDR3: CASSSSFGEFYEQYF
V: TRBV6-6
J: TRBJ2-7

CDR3: CASSGPGTGKGEQFF
V: TRBV25-1
J: TRBJ2-1

CDR3: CASSYGRNNSPLHF
V: TRBV6-5
J: TRBJ1-6

CDR3: CASSPGHTLQETQYF
V: TRBV11-2
J: TRBJ2-5

CDR3: CASSLTGYNEQFF
V: TRBV5-1
J: TRBJ2-1

CDR3: CASREGGNYEQYF
V: TRBV7-2
J: TRBJ2-7

CDR3: CASSLWENTEAFF
V: TRBV28
J: TRBJ1-1

CDR3: CASSLSRIIQETQYF
V: TRBV5-1
J: TRBJ2-5

CDR3: CASSYRGGEQYF
V: TRBV28
J: TRBJ2-7

CDR3: CASGGAASSYNEQFF
V: TRBV11-2
J: TRBJ2-1

CDR3: CATSKDRGRWETQYF
V: TRBV15
J: TRBJ2-5

CDR3: CASSLATGGRTDTQYF
V: TRBV7-9
J: TRBJ2-3

CDR3: CASSYHSGGTDEQFF
V: TRBV6-5
J: TRBJ2-1

CDR3: CASSPRQGTEAFF
V: TRBV4-2
J: TRBJ1-1

CDR3: CASSFGSTGNTIYF
V: TRBV28
J: TRBJ1-3

CDR3: CATYRPWEQYF
V: TRBV10-3
J: TRBJ2-7

CDR3: CASSLDQAALNTEAFF
V: TRBV11-2
J: TRBJ1-1

CDR3: CSVETAPYEQYF
V: TRBV29-1
J: TRBJ2-7

CDR3: CASSWTGMQGYTF
V: TRBV5-1
J: TRBJ1-2

CDR3: CASSGRGHNKETQYF
V: TRBV4-1
J: TRBJ2-5

CDR3: CASSIADYNEQFF
V: TRBV19
J: TRBJ2-1

CDR3: CASSWETGGNQPQHF
V: TRBV28
J: TRBJ1-5

CDR3: CASSRIQPNPSGANVLTF
V: TRBV5-5
J: TRBJ2-6

CDR3: CASGHMGNEQFF
V: TRBV11-2
J: TRBJ2-1

CDR3: CASSPQDREGYNEQFF
V: TRBV7-6
J: TRBJ2-1

CDR3: CASKGRQGNTEAFF
V: TRBV10-1
J: TRBJ1-1

CDR3: CASSLKGGVYYEQYF
V: TRBV7-9
J: TRBJ2-7

CDR3: CASSNRDRYSGANVLTF
V: TRBV7-2
J: TRBJ2-6

CDR3: CASSSTLEQFF
V: TRBV5-4
J: TRBJ2-1

CDR3: CSVEDRVGQGRRDEQYF
V: TRBV29-1
J: TRBJ2-7

CDR3: CSVLIKVAGGGEQFF
V: TRBV29-1
J: TRBJ2-1

CDR3: CASSLGGPGRALGETQYF
V: TRBV7-9
J: TRBJ2-5

CDR3: CATSRGLAGEVHRF
V: TRBV15
J: TRBJ2-7

CDR3: CASSLRLSASYEQYF
V: TRBV27
J: TRBJ2-7

CDR3: CASSYSGSYEQYF
V: TRBV6-1
J: TRBJ2-7

CDR3: CSDRTGDFTEAFF
V: TRBV29-1
J: TRBJ1-1

CDR3: CASSQVYPAAYEQYF
V: TRBV4-3
J: TRBJ2-7

CDR3: CASSLGLAGTSYNEQFF
V: TRBV7-9
J: TRBJ2-1

CDR3: CASSEGWGRVISGNTIYF
V: TRBV6-1
J: TRBJ1-3

CDR3: CASSDGVVSTYEQYF
V: TRBV5-5
J: TRBJ2-7

CDR3: CASSQDVGGSYEQYF
V: TRBV4-1
J: TRBJ2-7

CDR3: CASSLEGTEAFF
V: TRBV5-6
J: TRBJ1-1

CDR3: CASSTRTSGAITDTQYF
V: TRBV7-6
J: TRBJ2-3